This T cell receptor (beta chain) was found in a study of shared clonotypes between healthy human individuals. Points from the study as a whole: Researchers found naive subsets generally carried larger estimated richness than memory subsets.

The repertoire was sequenced with immunoSEQ multiplex PCR; TCRdb's copy has only in-frame clones and lacks some. The sample shows 2,100,000 or so clones, roughly 95% of them seen only once. Note on this clone: What it recognizes is unknown.

Germline V gene sequence: CDR1 MNHNS, CDR2 SASEGT. V lost 7 bases to trimming and J lost 2 bases; unmatched junction nucleotides: 8. The CDR3 has 14 residues. The receptor was derived from a man aged 18-30 years in good health. Sample: naive CD4+ T cells sorted from blood. As for subset: CD45RA+ positively selected. The rearrangement uses TRBV6-1 and TRBJ2-7, with 7 bases lining up with TRBD1. CDR3: CASIPWQGAYEQYF. CDR3 DNA: TGTGCCAGCATCCCCTGGCAGGGGGCCTACGAGCAGTACTTC.